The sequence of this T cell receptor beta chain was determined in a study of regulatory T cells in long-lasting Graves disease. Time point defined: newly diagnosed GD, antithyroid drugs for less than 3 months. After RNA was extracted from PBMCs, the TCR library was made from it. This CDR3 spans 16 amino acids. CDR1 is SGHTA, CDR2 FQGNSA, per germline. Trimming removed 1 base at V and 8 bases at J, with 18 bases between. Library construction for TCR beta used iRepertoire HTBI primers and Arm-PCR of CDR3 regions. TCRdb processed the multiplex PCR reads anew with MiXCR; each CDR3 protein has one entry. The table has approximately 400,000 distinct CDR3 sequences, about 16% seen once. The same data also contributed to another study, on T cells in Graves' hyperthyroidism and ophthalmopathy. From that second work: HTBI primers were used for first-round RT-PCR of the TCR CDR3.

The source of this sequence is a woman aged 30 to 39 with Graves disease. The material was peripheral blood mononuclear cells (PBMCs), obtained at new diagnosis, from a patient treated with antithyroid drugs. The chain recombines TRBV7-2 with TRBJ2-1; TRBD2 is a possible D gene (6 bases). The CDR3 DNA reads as TGTGCCAGCAGCTTAGAGGCGGGGCCCTGGGACGATGAGCAGTTCTTC. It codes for CASSLEAGPWDDEQFF.